This TCR beta chain came from a study of OX40 agonist ivuxolimab in advanced cancers. About the study: Two cutaneous melanoma patients and one hepatocellular carcinoma patient, three in all, had partial responses.

Method: immunoSEQ multiplex PCR; TCRdb's copy keeps in-frame clones and lacks some. This table holds 60,000 to 75,000 clones, 70% to 90% found once. As concerns this clone: Its antigen is not identified.

Study-wide findings and caveats: At 0.1 to 3.0 mg/kg and by week 6, clonal expansion occurred in CD4+ and CD8+ blood T cells. There were, on average, more expanded clones in CD8+ T cells than in CD4+.

This receptor was taken from an adult with an advanced solid tumor such as melanoma, head and neck, liver or kidney cancer. The sequencing here drew on CD4+ or CD8+ T cells sorted from blood, taken in a trial of the OX40 agonist ivuxolimab.

The CDR3 DNA reads as TGTGCCAGCAGACCGGACAGGGGGAGGTATGGCTACACCTTC. This encodes CASRPDRGRYGYTF. J is TRBJ1-2 and V is TRBV27, with 10 bases matching TRBD1. This CDR3 contains 14 residues. The V and J ends lost 6 bases and 5 bases, in that order; junction bases with no gene match: 6. CDR1 and CDR2 from the germline V gene are MNHEY and SMNVEV (reference sequence).